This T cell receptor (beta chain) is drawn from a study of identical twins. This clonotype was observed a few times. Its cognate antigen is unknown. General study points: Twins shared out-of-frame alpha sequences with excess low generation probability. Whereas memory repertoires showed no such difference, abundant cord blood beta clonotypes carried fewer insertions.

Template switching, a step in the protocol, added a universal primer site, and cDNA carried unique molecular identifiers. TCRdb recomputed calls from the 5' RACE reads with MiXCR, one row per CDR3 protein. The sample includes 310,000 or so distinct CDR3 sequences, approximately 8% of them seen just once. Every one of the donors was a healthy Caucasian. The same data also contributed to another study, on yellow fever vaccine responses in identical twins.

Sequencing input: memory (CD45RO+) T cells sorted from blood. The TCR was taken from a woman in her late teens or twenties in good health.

The CDR3 sequence is CASSFYSGRFSGANVLTF. The CDR3, as DNA: TGTGCCAGCAGTTTCTATTCCGGACGGTTCTCTGGGGCCAACGTCCTGACTTTC. The chain links TRBV28 to TRBJ2-6; D unclear. The germline V gene encodes CDR1 MDHEN and CDR2 SYDVKM. V was shortened by 3 bases and J by 0 bases, with 15 bases between the two germline ends. The CDR3 extends over 18 amino acids.